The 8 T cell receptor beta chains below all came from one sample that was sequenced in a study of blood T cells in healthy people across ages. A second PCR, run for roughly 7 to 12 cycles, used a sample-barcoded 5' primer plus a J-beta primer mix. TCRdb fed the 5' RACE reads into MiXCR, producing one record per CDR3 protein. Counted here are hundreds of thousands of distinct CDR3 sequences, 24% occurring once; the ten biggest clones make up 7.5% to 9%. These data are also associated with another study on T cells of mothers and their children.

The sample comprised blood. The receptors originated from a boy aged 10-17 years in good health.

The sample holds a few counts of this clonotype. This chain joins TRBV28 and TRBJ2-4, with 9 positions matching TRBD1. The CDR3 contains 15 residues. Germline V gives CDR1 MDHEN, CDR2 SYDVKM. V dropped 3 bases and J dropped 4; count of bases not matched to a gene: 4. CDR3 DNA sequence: TGTGCCAGCAGTTTCCACGGGACAGGGAAAAACATTCAGTACTTC. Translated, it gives CASSFHGTGKNIQYF. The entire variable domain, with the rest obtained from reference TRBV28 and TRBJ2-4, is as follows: DVKVTQSSRYLVKRTGEKVFLECVQDMDHENMFWYRQDPGLGLRLIYFSYDVKMKEKGDIPEGYSVSREKKERFSLILESASTNQTSMYLCASSFHGTGKNIQYFGAGTRLSVL.

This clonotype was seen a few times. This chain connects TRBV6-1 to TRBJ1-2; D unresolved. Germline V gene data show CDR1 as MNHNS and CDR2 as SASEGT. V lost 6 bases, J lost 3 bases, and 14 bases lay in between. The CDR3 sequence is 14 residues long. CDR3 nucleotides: TGTGCCAGCAGCTCGAAGCGTCGCTACTATGGCTACACCTTC. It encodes CASSSKRRYYGYTF.

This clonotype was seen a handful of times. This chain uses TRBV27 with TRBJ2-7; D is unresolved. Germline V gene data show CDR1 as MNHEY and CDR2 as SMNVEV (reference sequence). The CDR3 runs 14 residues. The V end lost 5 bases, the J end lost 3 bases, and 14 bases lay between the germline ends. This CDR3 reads CASSLYGFVYEQYF. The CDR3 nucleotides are TGTGCCAGCAGTCTCTACGGGTTTGTCTACGAGCAGTACTTC.

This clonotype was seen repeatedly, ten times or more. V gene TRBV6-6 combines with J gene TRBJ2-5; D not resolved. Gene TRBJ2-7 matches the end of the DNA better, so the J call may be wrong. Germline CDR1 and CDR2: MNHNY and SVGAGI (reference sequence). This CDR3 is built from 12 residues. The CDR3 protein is CASTTGSYEQYF. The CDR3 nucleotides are TGTGCCAGCACCACGGGTAGCTACGAGCAGTACTTC.

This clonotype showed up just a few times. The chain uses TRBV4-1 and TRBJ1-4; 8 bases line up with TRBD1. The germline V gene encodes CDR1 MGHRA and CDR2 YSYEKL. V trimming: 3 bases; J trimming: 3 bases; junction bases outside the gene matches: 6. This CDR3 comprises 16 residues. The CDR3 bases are TGCGCCAGCAGCCACCCGACAGGGGCCGCTAATGAAAAACTGTTTTTT. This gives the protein CASSHPTGAANEKLFF.

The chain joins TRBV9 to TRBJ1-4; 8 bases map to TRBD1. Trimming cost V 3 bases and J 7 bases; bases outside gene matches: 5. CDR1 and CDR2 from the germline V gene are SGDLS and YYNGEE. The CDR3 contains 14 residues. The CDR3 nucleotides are TGTGCCAGCAGCGGGGACAGGTCCGGTGAAAAACTGTTTTTT. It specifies CASSGDRSGEKLFF.

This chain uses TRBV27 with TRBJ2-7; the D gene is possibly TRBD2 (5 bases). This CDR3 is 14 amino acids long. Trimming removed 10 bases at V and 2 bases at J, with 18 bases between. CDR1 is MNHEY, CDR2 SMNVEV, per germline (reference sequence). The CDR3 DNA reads TGTGCCACCCACGAAATGGAGGCCCCCTACGAGCAGTACTTC. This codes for CATHEMEAPYEQYF.

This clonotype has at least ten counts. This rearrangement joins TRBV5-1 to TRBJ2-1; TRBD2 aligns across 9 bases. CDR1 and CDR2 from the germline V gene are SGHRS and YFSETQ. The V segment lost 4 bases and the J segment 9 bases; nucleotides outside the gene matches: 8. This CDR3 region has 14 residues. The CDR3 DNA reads TGCGCCAGCAGCCCCTATGCGGGGGGGAGTGAGCAGTTCTTC. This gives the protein CASSPYAGGSEQFF.